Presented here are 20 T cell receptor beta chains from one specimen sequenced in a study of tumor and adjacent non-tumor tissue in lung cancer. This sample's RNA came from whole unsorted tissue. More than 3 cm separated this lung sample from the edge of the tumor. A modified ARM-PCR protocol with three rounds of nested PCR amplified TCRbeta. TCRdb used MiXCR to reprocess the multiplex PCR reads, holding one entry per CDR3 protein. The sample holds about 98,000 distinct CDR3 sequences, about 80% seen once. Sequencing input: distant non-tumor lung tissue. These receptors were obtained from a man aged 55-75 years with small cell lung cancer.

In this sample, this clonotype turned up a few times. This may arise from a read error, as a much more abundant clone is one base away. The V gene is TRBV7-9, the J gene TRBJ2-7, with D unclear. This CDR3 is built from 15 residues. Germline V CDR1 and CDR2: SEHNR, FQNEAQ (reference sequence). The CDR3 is CANSTHLEAANEQYF. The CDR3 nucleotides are TGTGCCAACAGCACCCATCTAGAGGCGGCAAACGAGCAGTACTTC.

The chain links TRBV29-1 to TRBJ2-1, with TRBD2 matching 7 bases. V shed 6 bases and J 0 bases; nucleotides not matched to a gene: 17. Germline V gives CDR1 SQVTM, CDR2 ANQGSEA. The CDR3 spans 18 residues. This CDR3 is CSVMEGRTSLISYNEQFF. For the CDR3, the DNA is TGCAGCGTGATGGAGGGAAGGACTAGTCTTATCTCCTACAATGAGCAGTTCTTC.

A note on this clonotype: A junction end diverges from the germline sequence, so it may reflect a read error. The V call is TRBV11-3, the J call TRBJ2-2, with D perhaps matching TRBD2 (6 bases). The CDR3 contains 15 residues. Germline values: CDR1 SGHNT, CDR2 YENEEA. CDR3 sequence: CASSLGVSSGGELSF. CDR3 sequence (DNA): TGTGCCAGCAGCTTAGGGGTCTCTTCAGGAGGGGAACTCTCTTTT.

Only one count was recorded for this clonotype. This chain's CDR3 is CADSPLSGRYNEQFF. CDR3 in DNA: TGTGCCGACAGCCCTCTTAGCGGGCGATACAATGAGCAGTTCTTC. J is TRBJ2-1 and V is TRBV6-2 or TRBV6-3, with TRBD2 matching over 7 bases. V lost 11 bases and J lost 4; bases outside the gene matches: 14. Per the germline V gene, CDR1 is MNHEY and CDR2 is SVGEGT. This CDR3 has 15 residues.

The CDR3 DNA sequence: TGTGCCAGCTGTTACCCCCAAACCCCCCCTTCTCAAAGGGACATCAGCTCCTACGAGCAGTACGTC. Its translation is CASCYPQTPPSQRDISSYEQYV. The chain combines TRBV6-5 with TRBJ2-7; a weak D match, TRBD1 (6 bases). CDR1 MNHEY and CDR2 SVGAGI come from the germline V gene. This CDR3 spans 22 amino acids.

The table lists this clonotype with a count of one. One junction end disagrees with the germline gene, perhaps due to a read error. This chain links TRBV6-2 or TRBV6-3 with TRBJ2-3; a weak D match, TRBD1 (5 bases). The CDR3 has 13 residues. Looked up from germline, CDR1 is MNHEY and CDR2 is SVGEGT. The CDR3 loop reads CASSDSRQGNEYF. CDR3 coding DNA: TGTGCTAGCAGTGACTCGAGGCAGGGTAATGAGTATTTT.

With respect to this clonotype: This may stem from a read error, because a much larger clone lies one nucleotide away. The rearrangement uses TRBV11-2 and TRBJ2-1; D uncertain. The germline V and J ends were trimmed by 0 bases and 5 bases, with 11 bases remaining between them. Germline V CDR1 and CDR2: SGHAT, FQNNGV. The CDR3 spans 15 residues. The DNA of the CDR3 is TGTGCCAGCAGCTTAGATGTAGGTTACAACAATGAGCAGTTCTTC. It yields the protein CASSLDVGYNNEQFF.

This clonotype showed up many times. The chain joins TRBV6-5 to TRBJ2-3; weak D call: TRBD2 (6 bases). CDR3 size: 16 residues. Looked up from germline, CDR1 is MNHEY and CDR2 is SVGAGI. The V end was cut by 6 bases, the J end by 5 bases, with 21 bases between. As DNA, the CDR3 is TGTGCCAGCAGCTACCGCGGAGTAGCGGCTAGAGATACGCAGTATTTT. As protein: CASSYRGVAARDTQYF.

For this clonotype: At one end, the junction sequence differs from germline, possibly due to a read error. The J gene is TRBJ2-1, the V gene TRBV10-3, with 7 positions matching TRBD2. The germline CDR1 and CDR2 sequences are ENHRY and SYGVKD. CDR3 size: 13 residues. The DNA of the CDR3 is TGTGCCACCAGTGAGGGAGGGCTAAATGAGCAGTTCTTC. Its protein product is CATSEGGLNEQFF.

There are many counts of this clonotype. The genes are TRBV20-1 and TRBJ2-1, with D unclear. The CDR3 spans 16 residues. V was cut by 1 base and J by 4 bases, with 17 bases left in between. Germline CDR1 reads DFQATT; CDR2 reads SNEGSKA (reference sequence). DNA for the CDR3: TGCAGTGCTAGAGTGATGGCGGAGCGAGCATACAATGAGCAGTTCTTC. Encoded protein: CSARVMAERAYNEQFF.

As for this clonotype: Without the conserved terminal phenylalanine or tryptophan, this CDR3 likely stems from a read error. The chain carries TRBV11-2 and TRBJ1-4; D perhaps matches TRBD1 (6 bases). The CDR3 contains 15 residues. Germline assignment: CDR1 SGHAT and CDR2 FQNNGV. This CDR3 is CANSPGGGASEKLFL. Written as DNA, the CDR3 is TGTGCCAACAGCCCGGGAGGGGGGGCGAGTGAAAAACTGTTTTTG.

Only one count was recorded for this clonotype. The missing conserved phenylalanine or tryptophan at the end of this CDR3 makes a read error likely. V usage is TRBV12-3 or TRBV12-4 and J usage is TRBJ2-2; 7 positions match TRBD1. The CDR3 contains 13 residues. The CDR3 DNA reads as TGCGCCAGCAGTTCACAGGGGAACAGGGAGCTGTTTCTT. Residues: CASSSQGNRELFL.

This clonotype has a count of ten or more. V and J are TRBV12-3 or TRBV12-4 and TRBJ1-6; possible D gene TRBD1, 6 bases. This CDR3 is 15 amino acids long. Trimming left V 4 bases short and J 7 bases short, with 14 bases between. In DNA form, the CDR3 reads TGTGCCAGCAGTTCCGCGGACAGCTTCAATTCACCCCTCCACTTT. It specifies CASSSADSFNSPLHF.

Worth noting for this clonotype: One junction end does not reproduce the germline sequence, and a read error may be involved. The CDR3 here is CASSLGGHPNQPRHF. The CDR3 DNA reads TGCGCCAGCAGCTTGGGTGGCCACCCCAATCAGCCCCGGCATTTT. J is TRBJ1-5 and V is TRBV5-1; D call uncertain. The CDR3 contains 15 residues. Per the germline V gene, CDR1 is SGHRS and CDR2 is YFSETQ.

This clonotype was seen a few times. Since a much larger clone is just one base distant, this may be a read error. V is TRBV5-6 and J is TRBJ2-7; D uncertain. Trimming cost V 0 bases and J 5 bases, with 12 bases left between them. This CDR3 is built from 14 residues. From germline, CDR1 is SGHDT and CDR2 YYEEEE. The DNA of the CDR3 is TGTGCCAGCAGCTTGGTCGTACATGGGAACGAGCAGTACTTC. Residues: CASSLVVHGNEQYF.

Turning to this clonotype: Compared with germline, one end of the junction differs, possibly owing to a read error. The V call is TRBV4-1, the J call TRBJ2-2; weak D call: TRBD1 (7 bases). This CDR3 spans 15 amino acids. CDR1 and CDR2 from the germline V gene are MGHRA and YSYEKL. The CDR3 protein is CASSSRGAYIWELYF. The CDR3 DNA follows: TGCGCCAGCAGCAGCAGGGGGGCCTATATCTGGGAGCTGTATTTT.

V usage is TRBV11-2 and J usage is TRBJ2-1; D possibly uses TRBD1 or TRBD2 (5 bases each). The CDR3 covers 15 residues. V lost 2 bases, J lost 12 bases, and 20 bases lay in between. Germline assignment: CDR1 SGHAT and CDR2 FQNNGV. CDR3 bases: TGTGCCAGCAGCTTACTGGGACGGGATCATGGTGTGCAGTTCTTC. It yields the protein CASSLLGRDHGVQFF.

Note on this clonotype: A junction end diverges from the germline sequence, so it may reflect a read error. In DNA, the CDR3 is TGTACCAGCATCTTTAGCGGGAGTAGGAATGAGCGGTACTTC. It is translated as CTSIFSGSRNERYF. The chain couples TRBV6-1 to TRBJ2-1; 9 bases align to TRBD2. The CDR3 consists of 14 residues. Germline assignment: CDR1 MNHNS and CDR2 SASEGT.

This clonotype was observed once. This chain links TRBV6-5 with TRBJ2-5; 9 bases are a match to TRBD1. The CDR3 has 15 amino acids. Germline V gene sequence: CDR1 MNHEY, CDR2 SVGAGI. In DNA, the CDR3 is TGTACCAACACCTTAACCCCGGGACAGGGAGGGACCCAGTACTTC. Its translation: CTNTLTPGQGGTQYF.

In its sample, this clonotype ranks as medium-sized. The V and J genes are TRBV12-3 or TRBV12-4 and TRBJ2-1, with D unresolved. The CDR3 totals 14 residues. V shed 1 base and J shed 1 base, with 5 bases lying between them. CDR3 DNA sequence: TGTGCCAGCAGTTTAGTACAGTCCTACAATGAGCAGTTCTTC. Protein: CASSLVQSYNEQFF.